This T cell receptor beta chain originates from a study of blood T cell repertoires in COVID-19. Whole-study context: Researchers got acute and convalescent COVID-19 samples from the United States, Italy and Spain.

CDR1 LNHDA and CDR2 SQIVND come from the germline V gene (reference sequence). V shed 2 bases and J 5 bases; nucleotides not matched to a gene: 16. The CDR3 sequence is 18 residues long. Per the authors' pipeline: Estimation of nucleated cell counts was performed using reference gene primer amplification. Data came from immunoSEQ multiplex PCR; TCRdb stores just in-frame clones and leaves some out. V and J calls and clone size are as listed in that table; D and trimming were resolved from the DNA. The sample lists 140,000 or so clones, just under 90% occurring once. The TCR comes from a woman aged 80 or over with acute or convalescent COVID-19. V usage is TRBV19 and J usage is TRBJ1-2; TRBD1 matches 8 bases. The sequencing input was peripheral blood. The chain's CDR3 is CASSILILTPDREYGYTF. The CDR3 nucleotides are TGTGCCAGTAGTATACTAATCCTAACCCCGGACAGGGAGTATGGCTACACCTTC.